One sample yielded the 2 T cell receptor beta chains listed below, sequenced in a study of blood T cell repertoires in COVID-19. Method: immunoSEQ multiplex PCR; TCRdb's copy keeps in-frame clones and lacks some. This table has 140,000 to 150,000 clones, around 80% appearing once. The sample was peripheral blood. These receptors originate from a man in his sixties with acute or convalescent COVID-19.

The chain employs TRBV5-1 and TRBJ2-1, with 10 bases aligning to TRBD2. Germline V gene sequence: CDR1 SGHRS, CDR2 YFSETQ. The CDR3 contains 17 residues. J gave up 7 bases and V 0 bases, and 10 bases lay outside the gene matches. The DNA for the CDR3 is TGCGCCAGCAGCTTGGATGGGCTAGCGGGAGCCATGAATGAGCAGTTCTTC. Its protein is CASSLDGLAGAMNEQFF.

This chain connects TRBV5-5 to TRBJ1-5; TRBD1 matches 10 bases. This CDR3 has 14 amino acids. Looked up from germline, CDR1 is SGHKS and CDR2 is YYEKEE (reference sequence). Trimming removed 2 bases from V and 6 bases from J; junction bases left unmatched: 2. This CDR3 reads CASSFDRGRQPQHF. Written as DNA, the CDR3 is TGTGCCAGCAGCTTCGACAGGGGGCGTCAGCCCCAGCATTTT.